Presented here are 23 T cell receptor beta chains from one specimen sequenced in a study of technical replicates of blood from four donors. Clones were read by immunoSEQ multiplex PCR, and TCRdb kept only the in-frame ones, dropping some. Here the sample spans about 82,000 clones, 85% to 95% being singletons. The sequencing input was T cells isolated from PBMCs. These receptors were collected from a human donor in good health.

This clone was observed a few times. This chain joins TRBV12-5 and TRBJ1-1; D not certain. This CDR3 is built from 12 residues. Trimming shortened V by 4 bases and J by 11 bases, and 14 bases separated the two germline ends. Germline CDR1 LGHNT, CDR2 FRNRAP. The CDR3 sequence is CASGSTGMRAFF. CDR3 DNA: TGTGCTAGTGGTTCCACCGGGATGAGGGCTTTCTTT. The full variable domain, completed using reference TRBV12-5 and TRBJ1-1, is DARVTQTPRHKVTEMGQEVTMRCQPILGHNTVFWYRQTMMQGLELLAYFRNRAPLDDSGMPKDRFSAEMPDATLATLKIQPSEPRDSAVYFCASGSTGMRAFFGQGTRLTVV.

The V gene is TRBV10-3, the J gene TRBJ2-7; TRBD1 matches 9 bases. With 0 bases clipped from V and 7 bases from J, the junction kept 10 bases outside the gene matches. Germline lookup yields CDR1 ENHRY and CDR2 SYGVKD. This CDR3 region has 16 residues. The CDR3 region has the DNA TGTGCCATCAGTGAGTCGGGACAGGGCTATACGAGAGAGCAGTACTTC. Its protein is CAISESGQGYTREQYF.

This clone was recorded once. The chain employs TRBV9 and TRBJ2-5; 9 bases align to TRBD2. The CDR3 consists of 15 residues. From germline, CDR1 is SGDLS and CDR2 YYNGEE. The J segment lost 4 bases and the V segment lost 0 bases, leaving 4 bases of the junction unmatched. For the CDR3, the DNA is TGTGCCAGCAGCGTAGCAGGACTAGCGACAGAGACCCAGTACTTC. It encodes CASSVAGLATETQYF.

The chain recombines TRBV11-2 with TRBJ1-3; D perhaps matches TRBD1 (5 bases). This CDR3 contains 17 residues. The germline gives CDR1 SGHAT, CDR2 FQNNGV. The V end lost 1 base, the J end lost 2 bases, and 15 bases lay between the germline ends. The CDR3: CASSLVLGQSPGNTIYF. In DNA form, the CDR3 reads TGTGCCAGCAGCTTAGTTCTGGGGCAGTCCCCTGGAAACACCATATATTTT.

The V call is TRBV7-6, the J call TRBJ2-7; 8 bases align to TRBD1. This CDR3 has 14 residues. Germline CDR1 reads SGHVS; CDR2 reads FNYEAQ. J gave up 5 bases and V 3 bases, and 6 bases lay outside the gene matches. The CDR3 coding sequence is TGTGCCAGCAGCTTTGGGCAGGGGGCCGACGAGCAGTACTTC. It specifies CASSFGQGADEQYF.

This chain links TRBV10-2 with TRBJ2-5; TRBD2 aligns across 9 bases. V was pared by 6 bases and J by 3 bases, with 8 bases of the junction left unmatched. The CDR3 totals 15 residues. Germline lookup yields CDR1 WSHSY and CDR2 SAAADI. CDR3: CASSSLTSGEETQYF. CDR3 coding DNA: TGCGCCAGCAGCAGCTTGACTAGCGGAGAAGAGACCCAGTACTTC.

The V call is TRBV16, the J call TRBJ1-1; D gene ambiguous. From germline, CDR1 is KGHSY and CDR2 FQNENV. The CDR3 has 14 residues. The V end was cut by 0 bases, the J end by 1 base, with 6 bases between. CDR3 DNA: TGTGCCAGCAGCCAATCCCGCGGGAACACTGAAGCTTTCTTT. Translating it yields CASSQSRGNTEAFF.

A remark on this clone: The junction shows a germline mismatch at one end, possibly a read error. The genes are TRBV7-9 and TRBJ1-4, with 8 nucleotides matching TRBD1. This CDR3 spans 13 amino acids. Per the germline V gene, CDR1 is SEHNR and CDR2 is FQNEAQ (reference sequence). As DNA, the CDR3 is TGTGCCAGCAGCTTAGTGGAAGGGACAGGTTTGATTTTT. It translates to CASSLVEGTGLIF.

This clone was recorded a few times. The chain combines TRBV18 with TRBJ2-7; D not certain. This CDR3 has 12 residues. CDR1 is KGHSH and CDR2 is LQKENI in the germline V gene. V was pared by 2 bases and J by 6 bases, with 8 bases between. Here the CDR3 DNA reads TGTGCCAGCTCACCATCAGGATCCGAGCAGTACTTC. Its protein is CASSPSGSEQYF.

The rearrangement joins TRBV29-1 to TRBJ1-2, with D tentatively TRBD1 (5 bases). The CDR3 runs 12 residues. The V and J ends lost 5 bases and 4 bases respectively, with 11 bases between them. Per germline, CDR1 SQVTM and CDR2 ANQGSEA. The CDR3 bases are TGCAGCGTTCGGGGGTCTGCCTATGGCTACACCTTC. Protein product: CSVRGSAYGYTF.

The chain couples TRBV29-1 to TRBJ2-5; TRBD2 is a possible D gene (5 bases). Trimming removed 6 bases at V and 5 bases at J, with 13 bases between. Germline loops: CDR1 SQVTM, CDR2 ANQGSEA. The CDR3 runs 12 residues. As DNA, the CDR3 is TGCAGCGTGCAAGGGAGACGGGAGACCCAGTACTTC. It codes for CSVQGRRETQYF.

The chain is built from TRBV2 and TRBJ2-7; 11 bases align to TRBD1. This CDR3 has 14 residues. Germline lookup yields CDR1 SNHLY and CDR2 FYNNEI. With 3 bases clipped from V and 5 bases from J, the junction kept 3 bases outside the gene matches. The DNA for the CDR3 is TGTGCCAGCAGTGACCCGGGACAGGGGGACGAGCAGTACTTC. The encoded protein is CASSDPGQGDEQYF.

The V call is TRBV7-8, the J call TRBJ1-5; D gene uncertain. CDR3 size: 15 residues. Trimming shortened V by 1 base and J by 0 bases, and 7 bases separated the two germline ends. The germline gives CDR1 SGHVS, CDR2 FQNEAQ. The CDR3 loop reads CASSLGWLSNQPQHF. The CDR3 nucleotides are TGTGCCAGCAGCTTAGGTTGGCTTAGCAATCAGCCCCAGCATTTT.

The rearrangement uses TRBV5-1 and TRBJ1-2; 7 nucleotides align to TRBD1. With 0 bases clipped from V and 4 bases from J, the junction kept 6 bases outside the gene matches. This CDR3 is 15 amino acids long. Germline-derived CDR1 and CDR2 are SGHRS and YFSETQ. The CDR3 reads CASSLEKGQLYGYTF. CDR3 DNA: TGCGCCAGCAGCTTGGAGAAGGGACAGCTCTATGGCTACACCTTC.

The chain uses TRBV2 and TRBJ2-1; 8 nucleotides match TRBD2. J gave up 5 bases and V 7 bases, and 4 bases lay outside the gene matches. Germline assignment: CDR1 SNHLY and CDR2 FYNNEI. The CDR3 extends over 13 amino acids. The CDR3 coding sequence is TGTGCCAGCAAGACTAGCGAGAACAATGAGCAGTTCTTC. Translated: CASKTSENNEQFF.

DNA for the CDR3: TGTGCCAGCAGTGCTATGCTCTCCACCGGGGAGCTGTTTTTT. It translates to CASSAMLSTGELFF. J is TRBJ2-2 and V is TRBV6-4; D gene unclear. This CDR3 spans 14 amino acids. V was trimmed by 4 bases and J by 4 bases, leaving 10 bases between them. CDR1 and CDR2 (germline): MRHNA, SNTAGT.

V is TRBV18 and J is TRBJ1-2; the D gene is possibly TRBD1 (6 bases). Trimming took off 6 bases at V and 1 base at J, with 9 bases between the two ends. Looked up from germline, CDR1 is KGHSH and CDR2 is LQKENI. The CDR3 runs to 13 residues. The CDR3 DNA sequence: TGTGCCAGCTCGTACAGGGATAACTATGGCTACACCTTC. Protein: CASSYRDNYGYTF.

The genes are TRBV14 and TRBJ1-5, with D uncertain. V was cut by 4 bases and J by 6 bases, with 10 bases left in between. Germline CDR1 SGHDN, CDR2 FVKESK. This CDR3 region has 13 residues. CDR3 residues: CASSPERGQPQHF. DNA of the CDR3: TGTGCCAGCAGCCCAGAACGCGGTCAGCCCCAGCATTTT. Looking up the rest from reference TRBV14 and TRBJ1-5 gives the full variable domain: EAGVTQFPSHSVIEKGQTVTLRCDPISGHDNLYWYRRVMGKEIKFLLHFVKESKQDESGMPNNRFLAERTGGTYSTLKVQPAELEDSGVYFCASSPERGQPQHFGDGTRLSIL.

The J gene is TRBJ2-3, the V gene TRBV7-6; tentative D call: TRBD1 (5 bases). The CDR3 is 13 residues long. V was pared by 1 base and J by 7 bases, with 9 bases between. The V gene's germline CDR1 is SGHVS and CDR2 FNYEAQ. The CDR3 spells CASSLETANTQYF. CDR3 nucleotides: TGTGCCAGCAGCTTAGAGACAGCAAATACGCAGTATTTT.

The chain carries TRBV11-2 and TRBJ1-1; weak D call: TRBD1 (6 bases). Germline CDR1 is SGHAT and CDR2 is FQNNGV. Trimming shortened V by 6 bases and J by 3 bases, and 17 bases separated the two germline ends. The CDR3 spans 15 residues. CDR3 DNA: TGTGCCAGCAGTTATAACGAGGACAGTCACACTGAAGCTTTCTTT. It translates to CASSYNEDSHTEAFF.

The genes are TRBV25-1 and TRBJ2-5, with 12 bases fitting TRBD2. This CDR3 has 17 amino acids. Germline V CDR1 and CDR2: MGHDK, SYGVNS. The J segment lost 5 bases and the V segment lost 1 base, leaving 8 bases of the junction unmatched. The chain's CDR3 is CASSEFTSGGSRETQYF. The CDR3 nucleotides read TGTGCCAGCAGTGAATTTACTAGCGGGGGGTCGAGGGAGACCCAGTACTTC.

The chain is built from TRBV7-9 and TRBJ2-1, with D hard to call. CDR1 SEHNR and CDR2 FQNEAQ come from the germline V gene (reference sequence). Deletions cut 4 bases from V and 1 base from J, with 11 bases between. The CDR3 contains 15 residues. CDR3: CASSSYTGSYNEQFF. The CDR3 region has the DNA TGTGCCAGCAGCTCATACACCGGGTCCTACAATGAGCAGTTCTTC. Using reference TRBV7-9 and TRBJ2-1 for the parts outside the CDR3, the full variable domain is DTGVSQNPRHKITKRGQNVTFRCDPISEHNRLYWYRQTLGQGPEFLTYFQNEAQLEKSRLLSDRFSAERPKGSFSTLEIQRTEQGDSAMYLCASSSYTGSYNEQFFGPGTRLTVL.

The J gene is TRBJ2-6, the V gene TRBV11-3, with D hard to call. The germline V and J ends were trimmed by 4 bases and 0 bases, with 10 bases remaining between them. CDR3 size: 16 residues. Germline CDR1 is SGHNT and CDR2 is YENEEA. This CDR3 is CASSSYWASGANVLTF. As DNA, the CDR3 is TGTGCCAGCAGCTCCTATTGGGCCTCTGGGGCCAACGTCCTGACTTTC.